This is a list of T cell receptor beta chains from one sample in a study of shared clonotypes between healthy human individuals. The repertoire was sequenced with immunoSEQ multiplex PCR; TCRdb's copy has only in-frame clones and lacks some. Seen here are roughly 490,000 clones, approximately 79% observed once, and the top ten hold over 9.5%. The sample was PBMCs. The receptors derive from a woman aged 40 to 55 in good health. Some clones in this sample may be carry-over from other donors' samples. Both conserved end residues are part of each CDR3.

V	J	CDR3
TRBV18	TRBJ2-7	CASSLGTNVSPYEQYF
TRBV6-1	TRBJ2-7	CASTLGSSLYEQYF
TRBV28	TRBJ2-7	CASSLGYEQYF
TRBV7-2	TRBJ1-3	CASSFSQGNSGNTIYF
TRBV7-6	TRBJ1-3	CASSPLRTGSGNTIYF
TRBV6-5	TRBJ2-2	CASRVTSGNTGELFF
TRBV7-2	TRBJ1-1	CASSSQGGAGEAFF
TRBV11-3	TRBJ2-7	CASSHGGGEQYF
TRBV11-2	TRBJ2-2	CASSPFKEGGTGELFF
TRBV11-1	TRBJ2-2	CASSLRWNTGELFF
TRBV5-4	TRBJ2-1	CASSLALNEQFF
TRBV29-1	TRBJ1-2	CSVEPTGTGAGYTF
TRBV29-1	TRBJ2-2	CSVEDLQGGTGELFF
TRBV28	TRBJ2-7	CASLGREGLEQYF
TRBV7-3	TRBJ2-3	CASSTGNSGFTDTQYF
TRBV27	TRBJ2-7	CASSSRGAGLFYEQYF
TRBV5-1	TRBJ2-5	CASSLDTDQETQYF
TRBV7-9	TRBJ2-6	CASSLGAGINSGANVLTF